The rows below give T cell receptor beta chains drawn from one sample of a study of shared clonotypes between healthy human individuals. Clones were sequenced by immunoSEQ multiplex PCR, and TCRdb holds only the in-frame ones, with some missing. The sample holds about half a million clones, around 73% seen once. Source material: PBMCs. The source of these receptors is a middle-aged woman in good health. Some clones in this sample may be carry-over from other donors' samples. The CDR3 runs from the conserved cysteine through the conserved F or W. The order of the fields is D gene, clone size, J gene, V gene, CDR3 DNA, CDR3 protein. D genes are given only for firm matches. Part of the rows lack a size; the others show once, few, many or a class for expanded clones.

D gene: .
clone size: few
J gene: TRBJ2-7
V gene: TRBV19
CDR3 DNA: TGTGCCAGTAGTATCGCCCGCGGCCTAGGGGGCGAGCAGTACTTC
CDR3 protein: CASSIARGLGGEQYF

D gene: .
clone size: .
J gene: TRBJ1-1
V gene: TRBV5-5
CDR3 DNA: TGTGCCAGCAGTTGGACAGTCTCTAATGAAGCTTTCTTT
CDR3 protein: CASSWTVSNEAFF

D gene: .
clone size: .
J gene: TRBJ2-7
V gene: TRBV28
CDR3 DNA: TGTGCCAGCAGTTTGGCAGAGTGGGGCGGCGAGCAGTACTTC
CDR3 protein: CASSLAEWGGEQYF

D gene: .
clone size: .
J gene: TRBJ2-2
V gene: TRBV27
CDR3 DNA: TGTGCCAGCAGTTTATCGGGGGGGATCGGGACAGTCACCGGGGAGCTGTTTTTT
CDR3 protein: CASSLSGGIGTVTGELFF

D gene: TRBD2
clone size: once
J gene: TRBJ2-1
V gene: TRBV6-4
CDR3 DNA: TGTGCCAGCAGTGACTCGCTAGCGGGCTCCTACAATGAGCAGTTCTTC
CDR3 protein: CASSDSLAGSYNEQFF

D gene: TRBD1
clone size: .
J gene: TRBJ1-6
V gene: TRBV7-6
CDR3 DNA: TGTGCCAGCAGCCCAGATTCCGGACAGGTCAATTCACCCCTCCACTTT
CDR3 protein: CASSPDSGQVNSPLHF

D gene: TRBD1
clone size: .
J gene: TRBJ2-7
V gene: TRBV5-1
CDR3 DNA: TGCGCCAGCAGCCAGGGGACAGGGGACCACGAGCAGTACTTC
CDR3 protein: CASSQGTGDHEQYF

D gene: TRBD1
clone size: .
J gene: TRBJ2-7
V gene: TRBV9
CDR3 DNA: TGTGCCAGCAGCGCCGGGACAGGGTTCTACGAGCAGTACTTC
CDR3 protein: CASSAGTGFYEQYF

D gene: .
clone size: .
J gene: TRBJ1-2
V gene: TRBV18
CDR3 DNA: TGTGCCAGCTCACCGGATCAGGGGAATGGCTACACCTTC
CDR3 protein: CASSPDQGNGYTF

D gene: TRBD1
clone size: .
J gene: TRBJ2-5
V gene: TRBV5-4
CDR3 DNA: TGTGCCAGCAGCCTGGGACAGGGGCGGCAAGAGACCCAGTACTTC
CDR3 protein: CASSLGQGRQETQYF

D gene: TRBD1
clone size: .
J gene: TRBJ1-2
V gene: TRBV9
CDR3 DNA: TGTGCCAGCAGCGTAGCCGGACAGGGATATAACTATGGCTACACCTTC
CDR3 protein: CASSVAGQGYNYGYTF

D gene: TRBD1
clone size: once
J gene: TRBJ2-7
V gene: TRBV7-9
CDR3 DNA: TGTGCCAGCAGCTACCACAGGGGTATAGAATCCTACGAGCAGTACTTC
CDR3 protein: CASSYHRGIESYEQYF

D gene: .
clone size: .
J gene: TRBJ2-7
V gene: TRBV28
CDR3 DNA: TGTGCCAGCAGTTACCCGGGCCGGGGCGAGCAGTACTTC
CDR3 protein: CASSYPGRGEQYF

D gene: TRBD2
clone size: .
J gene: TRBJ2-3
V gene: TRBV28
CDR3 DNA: TGTGCCAGCAGTGCAACCTTTGGCGGGAGGCCAGATACGCAGTATTTT
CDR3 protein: CASSATFGGRPDTQYF

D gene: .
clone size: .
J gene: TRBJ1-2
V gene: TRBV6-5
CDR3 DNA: TGTGCCAGCAGTTACCGACCCCAGGTGGACTACACCTTC
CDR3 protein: CASSYRPQVDYTF

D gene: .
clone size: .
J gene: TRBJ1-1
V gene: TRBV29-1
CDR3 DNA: TGCAGCGTTATTGTACAGCCGAACACTGAAGCTTTCTTT
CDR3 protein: CSVIVQPNTEAFF

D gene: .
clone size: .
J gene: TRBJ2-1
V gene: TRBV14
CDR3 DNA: TGTGCCAGCAGCCACAAAAGGGTTATCTCCTACAATGAGCAGTTCTTC
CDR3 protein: CASSHKRVISYNEQFF

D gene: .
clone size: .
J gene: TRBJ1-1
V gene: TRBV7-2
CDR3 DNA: TGTGCCAGCAGCTTAGCAAACCCAACCATTGAAGCTTTCTTT
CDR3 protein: CASSLANPTIEAFF

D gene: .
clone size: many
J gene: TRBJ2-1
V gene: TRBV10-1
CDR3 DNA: TGCGCCAGCAGCAACAGGATTTACGGTGAGCAGTTCTTC
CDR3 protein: CASSNRIYGEQFF

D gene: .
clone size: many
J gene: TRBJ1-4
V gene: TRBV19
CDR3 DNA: TGTGCCAGTAGTATCTGGGAGGGGATCCGTGCAACTAATGAAAAACTGTTTTTT
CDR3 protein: CASSIWEGIRATNEKLFF

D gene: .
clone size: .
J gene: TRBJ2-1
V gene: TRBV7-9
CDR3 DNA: TGTGCCAGCAGCTTAGGCCAGGGCTCCTACAATGAGCAGTTCTTC
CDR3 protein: CASSLGQGSYNEQFF

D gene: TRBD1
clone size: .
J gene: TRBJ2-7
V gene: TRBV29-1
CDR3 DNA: TGCAGCGTTGAAGTGGGACAGGGGGAGTACGAGCAGTACTTC
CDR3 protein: CSVEVGQGEYEQYF